The 27 T cell receptor beta chains below come from one sample, sequenced in a study of cytomegalovirus exposure and HLA in healthy donors. In the PCR, 60 Vbeta and 13 Jbeta primers were used. Sequencing used immunoSEQ multiplex PCR; TCRdb keeps in-frame clones, though not all of them. This sample has 130,000 or so clones, with more than 75% found just once. Sequenced input: PBMCs. The source of these receptors is a woman aged 25 to 39 in good health and CMV-seronegative.

This chain uses TRBV28 with TRBJ2-7; 9 bases are a match to TRBD2. The CDR3 sequence is 15 residues long. V dropped 2 bases and J dropped 0; count of bases not matched to a gene: 2. The germline V gene has CDR1 MDHEN and CDR2 SYDVKM. The CDR3 nucleotides read TGTGCCAGCAGTTTAATTAGCGGGGGCTCCTACGAGCAGTACTTC. Protein product: CASSLISGGSYEQYF. Using reference TRBV28 and TRBJ2-7 for the parts outside the CDR3, the full variable domain is DVKVTQSSRYLVKRTGEKVFLECVQDMDHENMFWYRQDPGLGLRLIYFSYDVKMKEKGDIPEGYSVSREKKERFSLILESASTNQTSMYLCASSLISGGSYEQYFGPGTRLTVT.

The chain recombines TRBV5-4 with TRBJ2-5, with D maybe TRBD2 (6 bases). V dropped 2 bases and J dropped 4 bases, with 21 bases sitting between them. CDR1 is SGHNT and CDR2 is YYREEE in the germline V gene (reference sequence). The CDR3 has 17 amino acids. The CDR3: CASSFPTPGEPRETQYF. The DNA for the CDR3 is TGTGCCAGCAGCTTTCCCACTCCGGGAGAACCCAGAGAGACCCAGTACTTC. Full variable domain (remainder filled in from reference TRBV5-4 and TRBJ2-5): ETGVTQSPTHLIKTRGQQVTLRCSSQSGHNTVSWYQQALGQGPQFIFQYYREEENGRGNFPPRFSGLQFPNYSSELNVNALELDDSALYLCASSFPTPGEPRETQYFGPGTRLLVL.

V usage is TRBV28 and J usage is TRBJ1-1; D may be TRBD1 (6 bases). V gave up 8 bases and J gave up 1 base, with 11 bases separating them. Germline V gene data show CDR1 as MDHEN and CDR2 as SYDVKM. The CDR3 has 13 amino acids. Here the CDR3 reads CASRWTENTEAFF. The CDR3 DNA reads TGTGCCAGCCGATGGACAGAGAACACTGAAGCTTTCTTT.

DNA of the CDR3: TGTGCCAGCAGCGGGGACAGAAAGAACACTGAAGCTTTCTTT. It specifies CASSGDRKNTEAFF. The chain joins TRBV7-2 to TRBJ1-1, with TRBD1 matching 7 bases. CDR3 size: 14 residues. CDR1 and CDR2 (germline): SGHTA, FQGNSA. V shed 5 bases and J 1 base; nucleotides not matched to a gene: 4.

The J gene is TRBJ1-4, the V gene TRBV19; D unclear. Trimming left V 3 bases short and J 0 bases short, with 14 bases between. The CDR3 loop spans 17 amino acids. The germline V gene encodes CDR1 LNHDA and CDR2 SQIVND (reference sequence). CDR3 amino acids: CASSIIGRRTTNEKLFF. As DNA, the CDR3 is TGTGCCAGTAGTATTATTGGGCGGAGGACAACTAATGAAAAACTGTTTTTT.

This rearrangement joins TRBV29-1 to TRBJ1-4; 8 bases agree with TRBD1. The V gene's germline CDR1 is SQVTM and CDR2 ANQGSEA. Losses at the gene ends were 4 bases for V and 3 bases for J; bases not matched to a gene: 4. This CDR3 has 14 amino acids. The CDR3 bases are TGCAGCGTTGGCAGGGGGCAGCCTAATGAAAAACTGTTTTTT. This gives the protein CSVGRGQPNEKLFF. Complete variable domain (other parts from reference TRBV29-1 and TRBJ1-4): SAVISQKPSRDICQRGTSLTIQCQVDSQVTMMFWYRQQPGQSLTLIATANQGSEATYESGFVIDKFPISRPNLTFSTLTVSNMSPEDSSIYLCSVGRGQPNEKLFFGSGTQLSVL.

The chain employs TRBV7-2 and TRBJ2-2, with D possibly TRBD2 on 7 matching bases. The CDR3 consists of 16 residues. V was cut by 2 bases and J by 7 bases, with 17 bases left in between. Germline assignment: CDR1 SGHTA and CDR2 FQGNSA. The CDR3 protein is CASSLWKGEGGGELFF. CDR3 bases: TGTGCCAGCAGCTTATGGAAGGGGGAGGGTGGCGGGGAGCTGTTTTTT.

The chain employs TRBV16 and TRBJ1-1; D remains unclear. The CDR3 consists of 14 residues. Germline V lookup: CDR1 KGHSY, CDR2 FQNENV. V dropped 0 bases and J dropped 0 bases, with 5 bases sitting between them. The CDR3 region is CASSQSSMNTEAFF. The CDR3 DNA is TGTGCCAGCAGCCAATCGTCTATGAACACTGAAGCTTTCTTT.

This clone has more than one count but fewer than ten. The rearrangement uses TRBV6-5 and TRBJ2-3; TRBD2 aligns across 9 bases. The ends lost 2 bases at V and 5 bases at J; junction bases unmatched: 5. The CDR3 runs 15 residues. The germline gives CDR1 MNHEY, CDR2 SVGAGI. The CDR3 reads CASSYTVAGEDTQYF. The CDR3 DNA reads as TGTGCCAGCAGTTACACGGTAGCGGGAGAAGATACGCAGTATTTT.

Details on this clone: This sample includes further DNA sequences coding for the same CDR3. The chain uses TRBV6-5 and TRBJ1-2; 10 bases are shared with TRBD1. CDR1 is MNHEY and CDR2 is SVGAGI in the germline V gene. The ends lost 0 bases at V and 4 bases at J; junction bases unmatched: 5. The CDR3 is 16 amino acids. The CDR3 coding sequence is TGTGCCAGCAGTTACTCGCGGACAGGGGGTGGCTATGGCTACACCTTC. Its protein product is CASSYSRTGGGYGYTF.

The chain employs TRBV18 and TRBJ2-3; 8 positions agree with TRBD1. Germline CDR1 KGHSH, CDR2 LQKENI. V shed 3 bases, J shed 2 bases, and the junction held 7 bases outside the gene matches. There are 16 residues in the CDR3. This chain's CDR3 is CASSPGQAVNTDTQYF. Here the CDR3 DNA reads TGTGCCAGCTCACCGGGACAGGCCGTAAACACAGATACGCAGTATTTT.

The genes are TRBV5-4 and TRBJ2-3; 7 positions match TRBD2. This CDR3 comprises 15 residues. Germline loops: CDR1 SGHNT, CDR2 YYREEE (reference sequence). The trim removed 2 bases at V and 8 bases at J, leaving 11 bases unmatched. This CDR3 reads CASSFGLDLMGTQYF. The CDR3 DNA reads TGTGCCAGCAGCTTCGGACTAGATTTGATGGGTACGCAGTATTTT. Variable domain in full (rest from reference TRBV5-4 and TRBJ2-3): ETGVTQSPTHLIKTRGQQVTLRCSSQSGHNTVSWYQQALGQGPQFIFQYYREEENGRGNFPPRFSGLQFPNYSSELNVNALELDDSALYLCASSFGLDLMGTQYFGPGTRLTVL.

The chain couples TRBV7-2 to TRBJ1-1; TRBD1 matches 12 bases. The CDR3 is 16 amino acids. The trim removed 5 bases at V and 6 bases at J, leaving 10 bases unmatched. CDR1 and CDR2 from the germline V gene are SGHTA and FQGNSA. The CDR3 nucleotides read TGTGCCAGCAGCCCCGGGGGGGACAGGGGGCGACCTGAAGCTTTCTTT. This codes for CASSPGGDRGRPEAFF.

Turning to this clone: The junction departs from germline at one end; a sequencing error may be responsible. This rearrangement joins TRBV7-7 to TRBJ1-1; no definite D call. The CDR3 length is 14 residues. CDR1 is SSHAT, CDR2 FNYEAQ, per germline (reference sequence). CDR3 coding DNA: TGTGCTAGCAGCGCACAGAACCGGTACACTGAAGCTTTCTTT. It yields the protein CASSAQNRYTEAFF.

The genes are TRBV6-6 and TRBJ1-5, with 10 bases lining up with TRBD1. Germline trimming cut 4 bases from V and 7 bases from J; bases unmatched to any gene: 7. The CDR3 covers 15 residues. Germline CDR1 reads MNHNY; CDR2 reads SVGAGI (reference sequence). In DNA, the CDR3 is TGTGCCAGCAGTTCGATTGACAGGGGGCAACAGCCCCAGCATTTT. The encoded protein is CASSSIDRGQQPQHF.

The V call is TRBV2, the J call TRBJ2-4; 9 bases align to TRBD1. The V and J ends lost 6 bases and 8 bases, in that order; junction bases with no gene match: 11. The germline CDR1 and CDR2 sequences are SNHLY and FYNNEI. There are 15 residues in the CDR3. In nucleotides, the CDR3 is TGTGCCAGCAGCGCTGCCGGGACAGGGATAGACATTCAGTACTTC. As protein: CASSAAGTGIDIQYF. The full variable domain, in which reference TRBV2 and TRBJ2-4 provide the parts outside the CDR3, is EPEVTQTPSHQVTQMGQEVILRCVPISNHLYFYWYRQILGQKVEFLVSFYNNEISEKSEIFDDQFSVERPDGSNFTLKIRSTKLEDSAMYFCASSAAGTGIDIQYFGAGTRLSVL.

The chain couples TRBV10-3 to TRBJ2-2; a weak D match, TRBD2 (6 bases). There are 18 residues in the CDR3. Between the trimmed V and J ends, which lost 0 bases and 1 base, there was a span of 15 bases. Germline V lookup: CDR1 ENHRY, CDR2 SYGVKD. CDR3 in DNA: TGTGCCATCAGTGAGTCAATAATGAGCGGGCAGAACACCGGGGAGCTGTTTTTT. Encoded protein: CAISESIMSGQNTGELFF.

V is TRBV5-1 and J is TRBJ2-7, with TRBD2 matching over 15 bases. Germline CDR1 SGHRS, CDR2 YFSETQ. The CDR3 covers 16 residues. Trimming at V came to 4 bases and at J to 4 bases, leaving 6 bases not matched to a gene. DNA for the CDR3: TGCGCCAGCAGCACGGGACTAGCGGGAGGAAGGTACGAGCAGTACTTC. As protein: CASSTGLAGGRYEQYF.

The V and J genes are TRBV7-9 and TRBJ2-6; D may be TRBD1 (6 bases). Germline CDR1 and CDR2: SEHNR and FQNEAQ (reference sequence). The CDR3 consists of 13 residues. Trimming removed 8 bases from V and 1 base from J, with 6 bases in between. Here the CDR3 reads CASQGSGANVLTF. The DNA of the CDR3 is TGTGCCAGCCAGGGGTCTGGGGCCAACGTCCTGACTTTC. The full variable domain, its missing parts supplied by reference TRBV7-9 and TRBJ2-6, is DTGVSQNPRHKITKRGQNVTFRCDPISEHNRLYWYRQTLGQGPEFLTYFQNEAQLEKSRLLSDRFSAERPKGSFSTLEIQRTEQGDSAMYLCASQGSGANVLTFGAGSRLTVL.

V is TRBV25-1 and J is TRBJ1-3, with TRBD1 matching over 7 bases. The CDR3 runs to 16 residues. Germline CDR1 is MGHDK and CDR2 is SYGVNS. J was trimmed by 7 bases and V by 0 bases; bases with no gene match: 9. The CDR3 loop is CASSEYGGGQANTIYF. CDR3 bases: TGTGCCAGCAGTGAATATGGTGGCGGACAGGCCAACACCATATATTTT.

The chain combines TRBV4-1 with TRBJ2-7; 9 bases agree with TRBD1. J was trimmed by 2 bases and V by 2 bases; bases with no gene match: 4. Germline CDR1 is MGHRA and CDR2 is YSYEKL. The CDR3 is 15 amino acids. CDR3 DNA sequence: TGCGCCAGCAGCCAAACCGGGACAGGGACCTACGAGCAGTACTTC. Residues: CASSQTGTGTYEQYF.

The V gene is TRBV2, the J gene TRBJ1-5, with a possible D match to TRBD1 (6 bases). Germline V CDR1 and CDR2: SNHLY, FYNNEI. Trimming pared 5 bases from V and 6 bases from J, leaving 14 bases between. CDR3 length: 14 amino acids. CDR3 amino acids: CASSLQGGGQPQHF. CDR3 DNA sequence: TGTGCCAGCAGTTTACAGGGAGGGGGTCAGCCCCAGCATTTT. The variable domain in full, completed from reference TRBV2 and TRBJ1-5, reads EPEVTQTPSHQVTQMGQEVILRCVPISNHLYFYWYRQILGQKVEFLVSFYNNEISEKSEIFDDQFSVERPDGSNFTLKIRSTKLEDSAMYFCASSLQGGGQPQHFGDGTRLSIL.

The chain recombines TRBV4-1 with TRBJ2-1; possible D gene TRBD1, 6 bases. Germline CDR1 reads MGHRA; CDR2 reads YSYEKL. This CDR3 is 15 amino acids long. V was pared by 6 bases and J by 6 bases, with 18 bases between. The DNA for the CDR3 is TGCGCCAGCAGTCCGACTCCAGGGGTTGGCAATGAGCAGTTCTTC. Its translation is CASSPTPGVGNEQFF.

The V and J genes are TRBV4-3 and TRBJ2-2; D is unclear. CDR3 length: 18 residues. The V end was cut by 0 bases, the J end by 3 bases, with 17 bases between. The germline V gene encodes CDR1 LGHNA and CDR2 YSLEER. CDR3 protein: CASSQEILGRSDTGELFF. The CDR3 DNA reads TGCGCCAGCAGCCAAGAAATCTTAGGCAGGTCCGACACCGGGGAGCTGTTTTTT.

V is TRBV19 and J is TRBJ1-5; D gene unclear. V lost 3 bases and J lost 5, with 8 bases in between. CDR1 and CDR2 from the germline V gene are LNHDA and SQIVND (reference sequence). CDR3 size: 13 residues. CDR3 coding DNA: TGTGCCAGTAGTATCCGGGAGCATCAGCCCCAGCATTTT. As protein: CASSIREHQPQHF.

The chain links TRBV4-2 to TRBJ2-1; 14 nucleotides align to TRBD2. V shed 3 bases and J 8 bases; nucleotides not matched to a gene: 6. The CDR3 runs 16 residues. CDR1 and CDR2 (germline): LGHNA, YNFKEQ. The CDR3 DNA reads TGTGCCAGCAGCCAGGGACTAGCGGGGGTGGGGGATGAGCAGTTCTTC. This sequence encodes CASSQGLAGVGDEQFF.

The V and J genes are TRBV16 and TRBJ2-1, with TRBD2 as a possible D gene (5 bases). The CDR3 runs 15 residues. Trimming shortened V by 6 bases and J by 0 bases, and 12 bases separated the two germline ends. Germline values: CDR1 KGHSY, CDR2 FQNENV. In nucleotides, the CDR3 is TGTGCCAGCAGTCCGAGCGGCAGCTCCTACAATGAGCAGTTCTTC. Translation gives CASSPSGSSYNEQFF.